Below are 9 T cell receptor beta chains sequenced from a single sample in a study of blood T cell repertoires in COVID-19. This table comes from immunoSEQ multiplex PCR, and its TCRdb copy is limited to in-frame clones, with some not included. The sample records 200,000 to 250,000 clones, around 88% being singletons. Sample: peripheral blood. These receptors all come from a man younger than 35 with active or convalescent COVID-19.

This chain joins TRBV6-5 and TRBJ2-3; no reliable D call. V was clipped by 6 bases and J by 4 bases, with 17 bases between them. This CDR3 comprises 15 residues. Per germline, CDR1 MNHEY and CDR2 SVGAGI. As DNA, the CDR3 is TGTGCCAGCAGGACTGATGAAGTGTGGGCAGATACGCAGTATTTT. Protein sequence: CASRTDEVWADTQYF.

This clone is a singleton in its sample. The CDR3 spells CASSERTGSNQPQHF. In nucleotides, the CDR3 is TGTGCCAGCAGTGAACGGACAGGGTCCAATCAGCCCCAGCATTTT. The chain is built from TRBV6-1 and TRBJ1-5; 8 bases agree with TRBD1. With 2 bases clipped from V and 3 bases from J, the junction kept 3 bases outside the gene matches. Per germline, CDR1 MNHNS and CDR2 SASEGT. This CDR3 has 15 amino acids.

The CDR3 protein is CASSELGQGPLSEKLFF. The CDR3 DNA sequence: TGCGCCAGCAGTGAGTTGGGACAGGGGCCTCTAAGTGAAAAACTGTTTTTT. This chain links TRBV10-1 with TRBJ1-4; 10 bases line up with TRBD1. V shed 1 base and J 7 bases; nucleotides not matched to a gene: 9. CDR1 WNHNN and CDR2 SYGVQD come from the germline V gene (reference sequence). The CDR3 is 17 residues long.

The chain employs TRBV10-2 and TRBJ2-3, with unresolved D. The V end lost 8 bases, the J end lost 1 base, and 10 bases lay between the germline ends. The CDR3 runs 13 residues. Per the germline V gene, CDR1 is WSHSY and CDR2 is SAAADI. CDR3 in DNA: TGCGCCAGCGTAGGAGTTGGCACAGATACGCAGTATTTT. Protein product: CASVGVGTDTQYF.

This chain uses TRBV5-4 with TRBJ2-7, with 7 positions matching TRBD1. CDR1 and CDR2 from the germline V gene are SGHNT and YYREEE (reference sequence). The CDR3 sequence is 15 residues long. Germline trimming cut 4 bases from V and 3 bases from J; bases unmatched to any gene: 10. CDR3 sequence reads: CASSPSSGTVYEQYF. CDR3 in DNA: TGTGCCAGCAGCCCATCCTCCGGGACAGTCTACGAGCAGTACTTC.

The gene calls are TRBV27 and TRBJ2-7; 8 nucleotides agree with TRBD2. Germline V gene sequence: CDR1 MNHEY, CDR2 SMNVEV (reference sequence). This CDR3 comprises 17 residues. J gave up 2 bases and V 0 bases, and 9 bases lay outside the gene matches. The CDR3 bases are TGTGCCAGCAGTTTATCCCCTTTCAGCGGGGGAGCCTACGAGCAGTACTTC. As protein: CASSLSPFSGGAYEQYF.

The chain carries TRBV5-1 and TRBJ1-2; TRBD1 aligns across 9 bases. The CDR3 is 12 residues long. Germline V gene lookup returns CDR1 SGHRS and CDR2 YFSETQ. V gave up 4 bases and J gave up 7 bases; unmatched junction bases: 2. The DNA of the CDR3 is TGCGCCAGCAGCACGGACAGGGGTGGCTACACCTTC. Translating gives CASSTDRGGYTF.

The chain couples TRBV30 to TRBJ1-1; D possibly corresponds to TRBD1 (5 bases). There are 14 residues in the CDR3. Germline loops: CDR1 GTSNPN, CDR2 SVGIG (reference sequence). V lost 0 bases to trimming and J lost 1 base, with 9 bases between them. The CDR3 DNA sequence: TGTGCCTGGAGTGTCACAAGGGGGAACACTGAAGCTTTCTTT. Residues: CAWSVTRGNTEAFF.

The chain recombines TRBV9 with TRBJ2-1, with 10 bases that match TRBD2. V dropped 10 bases and J dropped 3; count of bases not matched to a gene: 7. Germline V gene data show CDR1 as SGDLS and CDR2 as YYNGEE. The CDR3 extends over 14 amino acids. The CDR3 loop reads CAGPTSGVYNEQFF. CDR3 in DNA: TGTGCCGGGCCTACTAGCGGGGTCTACAATGAGCAGTTCTTC.